This is a list of T cell receptor beta chains from one sample in a study of shared clonotypes between healthy human individuals. Clones were sequenced by immunoSEQ multiplex PCR, and TCRdb holds only the in-frame ones, with some missing. The table lists some 1.4 million clones, roughly 96% of them singletons. The sequenced sample was naive CD4+ T cells sorted from blood. The receptors come from a man aged 25 to 45 in good health. Each CDR3 is given without its conserved first and last residue.

len | v_gene | CDR3aa
12 | TRBV5-1 | ASSFTGYGNTIY
14 | TRBV6-5 | ASSYSRLPLNTEAF
12 | TRBV7-3 | ASSVRDFTDTQY
13 | TRBV27 | ASQSSGRFADTQY
14 | TRBV9 | ASSVSSSGAYNEQF
12 | TRBV6-1 | ASHRQGGNQPQH
14 | TRBV7-2 | ASSLDAGGSSYEQY
11 | TRBV5-1 | ASSLVPEGEQY
12 | TRBV11-3 | ASSSAIEYNEQF
13 | TRBV19 | ASSPGLAEAMSQY
12 | TRBV5-1 | ASSLSMGTYEQY
15 | TRBV11-3 | ASSLLSWTGGSGELF
10 | TRBV2 | ASRAWGNEQF
14 | TRBV7-9 | ASSLRVARYQETQY
11 | TRBV6-6 | ASSLGLNTEAF
14 | TRBV9 | ASSVPGAGTENTIY
15 | TRBV18 | ASSPSDLPALGETQY
10 | TRBV29-1 | SEGLSYNEQF
12 | TRBV7-9 | ASSPTVAGEKLF
13 | TRBV9 | ASSVVSASTDTQY
14 | TRBV18 | ASSPRNGRDTGELF
9 | TRBV29-1 | SVRQGNTQY
13 | TRBV6-5 | ASSTDRGPYNEQF
14 | TRBV7-2 | ASSPLGAGANEKLF
14 | TRBV5-1 | ASSRLDGLALSEQF
11 | TRBV29-1 | SGRGPSGNTIY
14 | TRBV14 | ASSPGGSSSYNEQF
10 | TRBV28 | ASSTLLTRQF
13 | TRBV10-1 | ASYGPGQGSYEQY
10 | TRBV14 | ASSQDFDEQF
13 | TRBV11-2 | ASSLMASGTDTQY
14 | TRBV9 | ASSVGIAGAPYEQY
13 | TRBV28 | ASIPGLAATYEQY
12 | TRBV27 | ASSLPHKAGELF
14 | TRBV28 | ASRDLAGGGDRTQY
12 | TRBV19 | ASSRTGTNYGYT
11 | TRBV11-2 | ASSRDPSYEQY
14 | TRBV13 | ASSSYRLAGSYEQY
12 | TRBV5-1 | ASSLAPQAAEAF
16 | TRBV5-8 | ASSSGGLAGGSSYEQY
15 | TRBV13 | ASSLGAGGYYSYEQY
14 | TRBV4-1 | ASSPRWAGGPNEQF
13 | TRBV5-1 | ASSLTPNRVDTQY
11 | TRBV27 | ASSLTAPVEQF